A selection of T cell receptor beta chains follows, all from one sample in a study of T cell responses to AZD1222 COVID-19 vaccine. Using immunoSEQ multiplex PCR, the repertoire was profiled, and TCRdb retains in-frame clones only, with some absent. The sample lists 100,000 to 150,000 clones, around 83% seen once, with about 26% in the top ten. The source material was peripheral blood, sampled 28 days after the second AZD1222 dose. The receptors originated from an adult who received the AZD1222 COVID-19 vaccine. Each CDR3 is given with its conserved first and last residue. Fields, in order: D gene, clone size, V gene, J gene, CDR3 DNA, CDR3 protein. A D gene is named only where the DNA matches it firmly. Clone size is not always given. Where it is, it says once, few, many or a class for expanded clones.

D: TRBD1
size: .
V: TRBV5-1
J: TRBJ1-6
DNA: TGCGCCAGCAGCTTGGGTCCGCACGCAGGGGGTTCACCCCTCCACTTT
CDR3: CASSLGPHAGGSPLHF

D: TRBD2
size: .
V: TRBV7-2
J: TRBJ2-7
DNA: TGTGCCAGCAGCTTAGCTCACGGGACTAGAACCTACGAGCAGTACTTC
CDR3: CASSLAHGTRTYEQYF

D: .
size: .
V: TRBV5-1
J: TRBJ2-3
DNA: TGCGCCAGCAGCTTGGCCGGGGGACCCACAGATACGCAGTATTTT
CDR3: CASSLAGGPTDTQYF

D: .
size: .
V: TRBV12-3/TRBV12-4
J: TRBJ1-5
DNA: TGTGCCAGCAGTTTCACCAATCAGCCCCAGCATTTT
CDR3: CASSFTNQPQHF

D: .
size: .
V: TRBV5-5
J: TRBJ1-1
DNA: TGTGCCAGCAGGGAAATGAAAGGGGTTGCTTTCTTT
CDR3: CASREMKGVAFF

D: TRBD1
size: .
V: TRBV4-2
J: TRBJ1-2
DNA: TGTGCCAGCAGCCAAGATGTAGGGACAGGGTTATATGGCTACACCTTC
CDR3: CASSQDVGTGLYGYTF

D: .
size: .
V: TRBV9
J: TRBJ1-2
DNA: TGTGCCAGCAGCGTAGCGCAGGGATCCTACTATGGCTACACCTTC
CDR3: CASSVAQGSYYGYTF

D: .
size: .
V: TRBV6-5
J: TRBJ1-6
DNA: TGTGCCAGCAGGGAGGGGAGCTCCTATAATTCACCCCTCCACTTT
CDR3: CASREGSSYNSPLHF

D: TRBD1
size: .
V: TRBV19
J: TRBJ1-2
DNA: TGTGCCAGTAGTGAGGGGGCGAGGGGCTACACCTTC
CDR3: CASSEGARGYTF

D: .
size: many
V: TRBV27
J: TRBJ1-5
DNA: TGTGCCAGCTGCCCTGGGGCAGACAATCAGCCCCAGCATTTT
CDR3: CASCPGADNQPQHF

D: .
size: once
V: TRBV2
J: TRBJ2-1
DNA: TGTGCCAGCAGTGTCTATGGGGCTAATGAGCAGTTCTTC
CDR3: CASSVYGANEQFF

D: .
size: .
V: TRBV4-3
J: TRBJ1-2
DNA: TGCGCCAGCAGCCAAGGGTTAAGGGAGTATGGCTACACCTTC
CDR3: CASSQGLREYGYTF

D: .
size: .
V: TRBV24-1
J: TRBJ1-2
DNA: TGTGCCACCAGTGATCCCGCGGGGAAGTACTACACCTTC
CDR3: CATSDPAGKYYTF

D: .
size: few
V: TRBV18
J: TRBJ1-1
DNA: TGTGCCAGCTCACCTCTTACAGCGAACACTGAAGCTTTCTTT
CDR3: CASSPLTANTEAFF

D: .
size: .
V: TRBV7-8
J: TRBJ1-1
DNA: TGTGCCAGCAGCCCCCCCGGTGGGTTTGGGGACACTGAAGCTTTCTTT
CDR3: CASSPPGGFGDTEAFF

D: TRBD1
size: .
V: TRBV7-9
J: TRBJ1-4
DNA: TGTGCCAGCATCTCATCGGGGACAGCTAATGAAAAACTGTTTTTT
CDR3: CASISSGTANEKLFF

D: TRBD1
size: .
V: TRBV10-3
J: TRBJ1-2
DNA: TGTGCCATCAGCCTAACAGGGGGGGACTATGGCTACACCTTC
CDR3: CAISLTGGDYGYTF

D: .
size: .
V: TRBV7-9
J: TRBJ1-3
DNA: TGTGCCTCTTCTAAATGGGCAGGGAAAGGGAACACCATATATTTT
CDR3: CASSKWAGKGNTIYF

D: .
size: .
V: TRBV24-1
J: TRBJ2-1
DNA: TGTGCCACCAGTGATTTAGGGCTTGAATACAATGAGCAGTTCTTC
CDR3: CATSDLGLEYNEQFF

D: .
size: .
V: TRBV3-1/TRBV3-2
J: TRBJ1-6
DNA: TGTGCCAGCAGCCCCCGAGGGGGGGGCTATAATTCACCCCTCCACTTT
CDR3: CASSPRGGGYNSPLHF

D: .
size: .
V: TRBV2
J: TRBJ1-1
DNA: TGTGCCAGCAGTGAGGGTACTGAAGCTTTCTTT
CDR3: CASSEGTEAFF

D: .
size: .
V: TRBV10-2
J: TRBJ1-1
DNA: TGCGCCAGCAGTGTCGTGGGGATTGAAGCTTTCTTT
CDR3: CASSVVGIEAFF

D: .
size: .
V: TRBV2
J: TRBJ1-2
DNA: TGTGCCAGCGCCACTAAGGGAACAGGGAGTGGCTACACCTTC
CDR3: CASATKGTGSGYTF

D: .
size: .
V: TRBV30
J: TRBJ1-3
DNA: TGTGCCTGGAGTACTACATTCAGTGGAAACACCATATATTTT
CDR3: CAWSTTFSGNTIYF

D: .
size: few
V: TRBV14
J: TRBJ1-2
DNA: TGTGCCAGCAGCCACGGGGGAGGCGGGGCGACCTATGGCTACACCTTC
CDR3: CASSHGGGGATYGYTF

D: TRBD1
size: once
V: TRBV10-1
J: TRBJ1-1
DNA: TGCGCCAGCAGTCAAGACAGGGTGAACACTGAAGCTTTCTTT
CDR3: CASSQDRVNTEAFF

D: .
size: .
V: TRBV2
J: TRBJ2-7
DNA: TGTGCCAGCAGTTACTACAGCGAGCAGTACTTC
CDR3: CASSYYSEQYF

D: .
size: .
V: TRBV5-1
J: TRBJ1-1
DNA: TGCGCCAGCAGCCCCCTGGCGGGGCCGGGTGAAGCTTTCTTT
CDR3: CASSPLAGPGEAFF

D: .
size: .
V: TRBV5-4
J: TRBJ1-1
DNA: TGTGCCAGCAGCCCTGGGGGCCGGGGAGAAGCTTTCTTT
CDR3: CASSPGGRGEAFF

D: TRBD1
size: .
V: TRBV6-2/TRBV6-3
J: TRBJ1-1
DNA: TGTGCCAGCAGTATACAGGGGGAGAACACTGAAGCTTTCTTT
CDR3: CASSIQGENTEAFF

D: TRBD1
size: once
V: TRBV2
J: TRBJ1-5
DNA: TGTGCCAGCAGCGGGGACAGCTCCAATCAGCCCCAGCATTTT
CDR3: CASSGDSSNQPQHF

D: .
size: .
V: TRBV5-6
J: TRBJ2-2
DNA: TGTGCCAGCAGCTTGTTGGGGCCCGGGGAGCTGTTTTTT
CDR3: CASSLLGPGELFF

D: TRBD1
size: .
V: TRBV5-1
J: TRBJ1-4
DNA: TGCGCCAGCAGCCCAGGGGGAAGCTTGACTAATGAAAAACTGTTTTTT
CDR3: CASSPGGSLTNEKLFF

D: .
size: once
V: TRBV11-2
J: TRBJ1-1
DNA: TGTGCCAGCAGCTTATGGGACGGGAACAGGGCCACGAACACTGAAGCTTTCTTT
CDR3: CASSLWDGNRATNTEAFF

D: .
size: .
V: TRBV6-5
J: TRBJ1-2
DNA: TGTGCCAGCAGTTACTCGGACACCACTAACTATGGCTACACCTTC
CDR3: CASSYSDTTNYGYTF

D: .
size: .
V: TRBV5-5
J: TRBJ2-3
DNA: TGTGCCAGCAGCTTTTCGGTCGCCCCCCCAGATACGCAGTATTTT
CDR3: CASSFSVAPPDTQYF

D: TRBD1
size: .
V: TRBV19
J: TRBJ1-2
DNA: TGTGCCAGTAGGCCTACGGGACAGCTTAACTATGGCTACACCTTC
CDR3: CASRPTGQLNYGYTF

D: TRBD1
size: once
V: TRBV5-4
J: TRBJ1-4
DNA: TGTGCCAGCAGCCTCTTCGCCGGGACAGGCCCTAATGAAAAACTGTTTTTT
CDR3: CASSLFAGTGPNEKLFF

D: TRBD2
size: .
V: TRBV7-3
J: TRBJ2-1
DNA: TGTGCCAGCAGCCACCCAGAGGGCGGGGGGGCGTACAATGAGCAGTTCTTC
CDR3: CASSHPEGGGAYNEQFF

D: TRBD2
size: .
V: TRBV7-2
J: TRBJ2-1
DNA: TGTGCCAGCAGCTTAAGCGGGGGGGCTAACAATGAGCAGTTCTTC
CDR3: CASSLSGGANNEQFF

D: .
size: .
V: TRBV6-5
J: TRBJ1-2
DNA: TGTGCCAGCAGTTACCTTCATCAGTCCTCTTATGGCTACACCTTC
CDR3: CASSYLHQSSYGYTF

D: TRBD1
size: .
V: TRBV7-2
J: TRBJ1-1
DNA: TGTGCCAGCAGCTTAGGGCGGGTACAGGGGCAAGCGGCGGCTTTCTTT
CDR3: CASSLGRVQGQAAAFF